This T cell receptor beta chain appears in the sequencing data of a study of glioma-infiltrating T cells after dendritic cell vaccination. At the level of the study: Dendritic cell vaccination trial patients had either newly diagnosed or recurrent glioblastoma.

Generated by immunoSEQ multiplex PCR, the TCRdb table keeps only in-frame clones and is missing some. The sample lists fewer than 100,000 clones, approximately 90% occurring once. This CDR3 contains 13 residues. Germline values: CDR1 SEHNR, CDR2 FQNEAQ (reference sequence). Deletions cut 5 bases from V and 0 bases from J, with 5 bases between. The gene calls are TRBV7-9 and TRBJ2-1; unclear D gene. The sequence derives from a human donor with glioblastoma. The sequencing here drew on blood, taken before dendritic cell vaccination. The CDR3 DNA follows: TGTGCCAGCAGCGGTAGCTCCTACAATGAGCAGTTCTTC. Residues: CASSGSSYNEQFF.